Presented here are 5 T cell receptor beta chains from one specimen sequenced in a study of regulatory T cells in long-lasting Graves disease. Time point of the sample: newly diagnosed GD, antithyroid drugs for less than 3 months. The TCR library used RNA extracted from PBMCs. Library construction for TCR beta used iRepertoire HTBI primers and Arm-PCR of CDR3 regions. TCRdb itself ran the multiplex PCR reads through MiXCR, one entry per CDR3 protein. The sample gives hundreds of thousands of distinct CDR3 sequences, 9.5% to 15% of which show up once; about 8.3% is in the top ten. These data also featured in a second study, about T cells in Graves' hyperthyroidism and ophthalmopathy.

The specimen was peripheral blood mononuclear cells (PBMCs), collected at new diagnosis, from a patient treated with antithyroid drugs. Receptors originate from a woman aged 25 to 39 with Graves disease.

The rearrangement links TRBV18 to TRBJ2-2; TRBD1 matches at 8 bases. J lost 2 bases, V lost 4 bases, and 3 bases had no gene match. The CDR3 consists of 15 residues. In germline, CDR1 is KGHSH, CDR2 LQKENI. CDR3 sequence: CASSRGQENTGELFF. CDR3 DNA: TGTGCCAGCTCACGGGGACAGGAAAACACCGGGGAGCTGTTTTTT.

This clonotype was seen ten or more times. This chain uses TRBV7-8 with TRBJ1-5; weak D call: TRBD1 (5 bases). CDR1 is SGHVS, CDR2 FQNEAQ, per germline. Trimming cost V 0 bases and J 0 bases, with 18 bases left between them. The CDR3 consists of 19 residues. The CDR3 sequence: CASSLAPGTIMRSNQPQHF. The CDR3 nucleotides are TGTGCCAGCAGCTTAGCGCCAGGGACGATCATGCGTAGCAATCAGCCCCAGCATTTT.

This clonotype was seen at least ten times. This chain connects TRBV15 to TRBJ2-4, with D unresolved. The CDR3 sequence is 15 residues long. The V end lost 0 bases, the J end lost 0 bases, and 6 bases lay between the germline ends. Germline CDR1 LNHNV, CDR2 YYDKDF (reference sequence). CDR3 amino acids: CATSRDPLAKNIQYF. The DNA of the CDR3 is TGTGCCACCAGCAGAGATCCGCTAGCCAAAAACATTCAGTACTTC.

This clonotype was found many times. This sequence joins TRBV2 and TRBJ2-3, with 10 nucleotides matching TRBD2. Trimming cost V 6 bases and J 0 bases; bases outside gene matches: 6. The germline gives CDR1 SNHLY, CDR2 FYNNEI. The CDR3 contains 16 residues. CDR3 coding DNA: TGTGCCAGCAGATTCGGACTAGCGGCAAGCACAGATACGCAGTATTTT. Its protein product is CASRFGLAASTDTQYF.

This clonotype was seen a few times. The chain combines TRBV10-1 with TRBJ2-1; 8 bases fit TRBD2. V shed 4 bases and J 7 bases; nucleotides not matched to a gene: 9. Germline CDR1 reads WNHNN; CDR2 reads SYGVQD (reference sequence). The CDR3 spans 15 residues. CDR3 sequence (DNA): TGCGCCAGCAGTGGTTCGGGAGGGCCCGTGAATGAGCAGTTCTTC. This gives the protein CASSGSGGPVNEQFF.